This T cell receptor beta chain was captured in a study of T cells after yellow fever vaccination (dated by TCRdb to about 2019). About the study as a whole: The SMART-Seq v4 Ultra Low Input RNA kit was used to prepare libraries from fractions with low cell numbers. Bulk PBMC replicates and cell subsets were isolated from blood drawn at multiple timepoints before and after both primary and secondary immunization. To follow T-cell clones before and after primary and booster YFV17D yellow fever vaccination, bulk TCR alpha and beta repertoires were sequenced over time. Two healthy male donors, one aged 18 to 30 and one aged 30 to 39 years, were included in the cohort. General conclusions and limits of the study: A small share of clonotypes was detected in both CD4 and CD8 compartments, with the overlap likely arising from convergent recombination. Computational filtering was needed because FACS-sorted repertoires could contain abundant contaminating clonotypes from the bulk population. The secondary T-cell response was weaker than the primary response but faster, peaking on day 5 instead of day 15. Because the study included only a couple of donors, the extent to which the findings can be generalized is limited. After the booster, most of the clones that had expanded following primary vaccination were detected again (96% of CD4 and 85% to 90% of CD8), which suggests that memory was broadly maintained.

In the case of this clonotype: Its antigen is not yet known. Qualities for individual bases were not recorded, and no much larger clone is one base off.

TCRdb names Illumina NovaSeq 6000 as the instrument used. TCR cDNA was made using 5'RACE template switching, a step that added a universal primer site and unique molecular identifiers. Priming of cDNA synthesis was performed from both the TCR alpha and TCR beta constant segments. Two PCR steps were used to amplify libraries, with sample barcodes and sequencing adapters being added in the second step. Sequencing of libraries was done on Illumina HiSeq 2500 (2x100 bp) or NovaSeq (2x150 bp). Per the original workflow: MIGEC handled demultiplexing of reads and collapsing into UMI consensus sequences, while MiXCR performed V(D)J alignment. Using edgeR on replicate PBMC samples, clonotypes were called vaccine-responding if FDR was below 0.01 and the log2 fold change was above 5 up to day 15. Each bulk clonotype was labeled CD4 or CD8 based on which sequenced repertoire, CD4 or CD8, contained the clonotype at higher abundance. Clones were called with MiXCR by TCRdb after fastp trimmed the public reads at Q25, and only in-frame beta chains were retained. CDR3 protein sequences are deduplicated, and each keeps its most common genes and DNA. TCRdb assigned the V and J calls; the authors' analysis was not used. The sample table contains a few hundred thousand distinct CDR3 sequences; only one count was recorded for 5.2% of them. Less than 3.5% of the sample goes to the ten largest clones.

The meaning of the sample's treatment or condition label: live attenuated yellow fever vaccine strain. PBMCs were isolated from peripheral blood using a standard Ficoll-Paque protocol. Dynabeads CD4 and CD8 positive selection kits were used to isolate CD4 and CD8 T-cell fractions. RNA was extracted with TriZol from bulk PBMCs, CD4 and CD8 fractions, and dextramer-positive and dextramer-negative fractions. The CDR3 runs 12 amino acids, cysteine and phenylalanine included. Just the 36-base CDR3 DNA is kept, in frame starting at base 1. The V end loses 4 bases and the J end loses 7 bases, and a stretch of 10 bases separates them. The germline V gene (reference sequence) sets CDR1 to DFQATT and CDR2 to SNEGSKA.

This TCR was sampled from a man aged 18 to 30 who received the YFV17D yellow fever vaccine. Recombination connected TRBV20-1 to TRBJ2-2; the D gene assignment is ambiguous. Specimen: CD4+ T cells sorted from PBMCs, collected on the day of the yellow fever booster vaccination. For the CDR3, the sequence is CSAKKGNGELFF. The nucleotide sequence is TGCAGTGCTAAAAAGGGCAACGGGGAGCTGTTTTTT.